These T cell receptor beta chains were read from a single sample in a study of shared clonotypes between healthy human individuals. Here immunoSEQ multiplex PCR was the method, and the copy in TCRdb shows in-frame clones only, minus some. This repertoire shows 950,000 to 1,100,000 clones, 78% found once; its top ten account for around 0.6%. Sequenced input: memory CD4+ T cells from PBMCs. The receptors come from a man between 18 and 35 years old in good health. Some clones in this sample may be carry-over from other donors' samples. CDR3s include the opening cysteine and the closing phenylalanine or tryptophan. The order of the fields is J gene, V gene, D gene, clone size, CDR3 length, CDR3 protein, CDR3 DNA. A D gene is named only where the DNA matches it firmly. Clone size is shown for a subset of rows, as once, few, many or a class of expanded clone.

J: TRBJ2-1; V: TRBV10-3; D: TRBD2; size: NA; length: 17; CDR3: CAISLRLAFTSYNEQFF; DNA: TGTGCCATCAGCCTAAGACTAGCGTTTACCTCCTACAATGAGCAGTTCTTC
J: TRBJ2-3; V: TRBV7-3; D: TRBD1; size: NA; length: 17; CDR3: CASSPKPTGGSPDTQYF; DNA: TGTGCCAGCAGCCCCAAACCGACAGGGGGCTCTCCAGATACGCAGTATTTT
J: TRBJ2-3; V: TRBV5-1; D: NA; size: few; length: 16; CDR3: CASSSGGRLATDTQYF; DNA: TGCGCCAGCAGCTCCGGGGGGCGGCTTGCTACAGATACGCAGTATTTT
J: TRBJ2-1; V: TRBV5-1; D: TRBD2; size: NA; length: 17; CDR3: CASSARGTSGRGNEQFF; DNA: TGCGCCAGCAGCGCCCGCGGGACTAGCGGGAGGGGCAATGAGCAGTTCTTC
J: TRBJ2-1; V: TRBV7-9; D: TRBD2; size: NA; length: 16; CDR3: CASSPPGLAGGGEQFF; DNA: TGTGCCAGCAGCCCGCCGGGACTAGCGGGAGGGGGTGAGCAGTTCTTC
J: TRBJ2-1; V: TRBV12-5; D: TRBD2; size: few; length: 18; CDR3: CASGTTFRTSGSSNEQFF; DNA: TGTGCTAGTGGAACAACGTTTCGGACTAGCGGGAGCTCGAATGAGCAGTTCTTC
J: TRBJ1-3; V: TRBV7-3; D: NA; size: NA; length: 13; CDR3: CASSDGSGNTIYF; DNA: TGTGCCAGCAGCGATGGATCTGGAAACACCATATATTTT
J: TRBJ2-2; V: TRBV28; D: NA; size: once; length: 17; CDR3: CATTKARRGSNTGELFF; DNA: TGTGCCACCACGAAAGCCCGGAGAGGTTCGAACACCGGGGAGCTGTTTTTT
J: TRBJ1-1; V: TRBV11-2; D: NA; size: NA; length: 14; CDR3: CASSLVTVNTEAFF; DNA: TGTGCCAGCAGCTTAGTGACGGTCAACACTGAAGCTTTCTTT
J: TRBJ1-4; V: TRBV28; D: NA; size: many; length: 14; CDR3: CATTSAGLNEKLFF; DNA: TGTGCCACTACGAGCGCAGGGCTTAATGAAAAACTGTTTTTT
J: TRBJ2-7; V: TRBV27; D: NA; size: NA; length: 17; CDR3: CASSQLPRGEFSYEQYF; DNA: TGTGCCAGCAGCCAACTTCCCAGGGGGGAATTCTCCTACGAGCAGTACTTC
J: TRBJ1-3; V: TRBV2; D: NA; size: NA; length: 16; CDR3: CASSAMTDYSGNTIYF; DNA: TGTGCCAGCAGTGCAATGACGGACTACTCTGGAAACACCATATATTTT
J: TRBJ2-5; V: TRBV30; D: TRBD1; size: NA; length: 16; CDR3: CAWRGTAFGYQETQYF; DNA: TGTGCCTGGAGGGGGACAGCCTTCGGATACCAAGAGACCCAGTACTTC
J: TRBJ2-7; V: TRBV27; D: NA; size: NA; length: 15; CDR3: CASSFGDSTTREQYF; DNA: TGTGCCAGCAGTTTTGGAGACAGTACGACTAGGGAGCAGTACTTC
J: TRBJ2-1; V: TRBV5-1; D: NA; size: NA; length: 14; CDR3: CASSGIGPYNEQFF; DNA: TGCGCCAGCAGCGGAATCGGTCCCTACAATGAGCAGTTCTTC
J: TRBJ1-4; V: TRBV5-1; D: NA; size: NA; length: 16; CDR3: CASSLTFWGIGEKLFF; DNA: TGCGCCAGCAGCTTGACGTTCTGGGGGATAGGGGAAAAACTGTTTTTT
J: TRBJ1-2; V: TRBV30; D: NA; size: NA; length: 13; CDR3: CAWSVDARTGYTF; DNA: TGTGCCTGGAGTGTAGACGCGAGAACGGGCTACACCTTC
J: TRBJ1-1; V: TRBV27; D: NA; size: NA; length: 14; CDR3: CASSPPQAGTEAFF; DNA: TGTGCCAGCAGTCCCCCCCAGGCCGGCACTGAAGCTTTCTTT
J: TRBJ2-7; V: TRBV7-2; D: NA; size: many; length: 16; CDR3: CASSLASGQAAYEQYF; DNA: TGTGCCAGCAGCTTAGCGAGTGGGCAGGCCGCCTACGAGCAGTACTTC
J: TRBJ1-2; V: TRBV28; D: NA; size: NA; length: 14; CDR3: CASRPSGPLHGYTF; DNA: TGTGCCAGCAGACCCTCCGGGCCCCTCCATGGCTACACCTTC
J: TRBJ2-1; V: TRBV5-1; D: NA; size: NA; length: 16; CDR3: CASSLAAGSSHNEQFF; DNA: TGCGCCAGCAGCTTGGCCGCCGGGTCCTCTCACAATGAGCAGTTCTTC
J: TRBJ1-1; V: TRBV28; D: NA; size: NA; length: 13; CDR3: CASRGGGTSEAFF; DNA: TGTGCCAGCAGGGGCGGGGGCACTTCTGAAGCTTTCTTT
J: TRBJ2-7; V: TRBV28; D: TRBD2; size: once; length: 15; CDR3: CASSLVGLAAYEQYF; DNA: TGTGCCAGCAGTTTAGTAGGACTAGCGGCCTACGAGCAGTACTTC
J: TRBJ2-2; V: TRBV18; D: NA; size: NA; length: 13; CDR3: CASSPTFDGELFF; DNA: TGTGCCAGCTCACCAACCTTCGACGGGGAGCTGTTTTTT